Below are 25 T cell receptor beta chains sequenced from a single sample in a study of beta chain features in type 1 diabetes. Overall study findings and caveats: When Type 1 diabetes patients were examined, their TCRB CDR3s proved moderately but significantly shorter in all four CD4+ subsets.

Investigators reverse transcribed all isolated RNA, so they sequenced expressed TCRB transcripts. Only in-frame clones appear in the TCRdb table, and some are missing; sequencing was by immunoSEQ multiplex PCR. The table has more than 550,000 clones, over 11% seen once; the top ten hold 0.035% to 0.045%. These receptors have no identified antigens. Material: naive CD4+ T cells from blood. These TCRs come from a young man with type 1 diabetes.

There are a few counts of this clone. The chain joins TRBV18 to TRBJ1-5; no clear D gene. The V gene lost 1 base and the J gene lost 0 bases, with 10 bases spanning the gap. Germline loops: CDR1 KGHSH, CDR2 LQKENI. This CDR3 has 16 residues. CDR3 region: CASSPRQENSNQPQHF. CDR3 in DNA: TGTGCCAGCTCACCACGGCAGGAGAATAGCAATCAGCCCCAGCATTTT.

The chain has TRBV29-1 and TRBJ2-1, with TRBD2 identical over 14 bases. The germline V gene encodes CDR1 SQVTM and CDR2 ANQGSEA. The CDR3 spans 17 residues. The V segment lost 0 bases and the J segment 9 bases; nucleotides outside the gene matches: 10. Here the CDR3 reads CSVEDMRLAGGPPEQFF. In nucleotides, the CDR3 is TGCAGCGTTGAAGATATGCGACTAGCGGGAGGGCCACCTGAGCAGTTCTTC.

This clone was counted only a few times. V and J are TRBV7-3 and TRBJ2-1; D is possibly TRBD2 (5 bases). The germline gives CDR1 SGHTA, CDR2 FQGTGA. The CDR3 spans 13 residues. Deletions cut 5 bases from V and 5 bases from J, with 10 bases between. Written as DNA, the CDR3 is TGTGCCAGCAGCCCCGGACTGGACAATGAGCAGTTCTTC. Translated, it gives CASSPGLDNEQFF.

The chain joins TRBV7-2 to TRBJ2-1; TRBD2 aligns across 11 bases. Trimming took 1 base from V and 10 from J; bases not matched to a gene: 6. The CDR3 runs 15 residues. Germline V gives CDR1 SGHTA, CDR2 FQGNSA. CDR3 coding DNA: TGTGCCAGCAGCTTAGAGCTAGCGGGGGGAAGAGAGCAGTTCTTC. Amino acid sequence: CASSLELAGGREQFF.

The rearrangement links TRBV28 to TRBJ2-7, with D possibly TRBD2 on 7 matching bases. Between the trimmed V and J ends, which lost 0 bases and 1 base, there was a span of 10 bases. This CDR3 spans 15 amino acids. The germline CDR1 and CDR2 sequences are MDHEN and SYDVKM. The CDR3 region is CASSLWAGASYEQYF. In nucleotides, the CDR3 is TGTGCCAGCAGTTTATGGGCGGGGGCATCCTACGAGCAGTACTTC.

In the case of this clone: This sample includes further DNA sequences coding for the same CDR3. This chain links TRBV7-2 with TRBJ2-7; 7 bases map to TRBD1. The V segment lost 3 bases and the J segment 2 bases; nucleotides outside the gene matches: 4. Germline V gene data show CDR1 as SGHTA and CDR2 as FQGNSA. The CDR3 covers 14 residues. The DNA of the CDR3 is TGTGCCAGCAGCTTCGATAGGGGGCCCTACGAGCAGTACTTC. Amino acids: CASSFDRGPYEQYF. Full variable domain (outside the CDR3, taken from reference TRBV7-2 and TRBJ2-7): GAGVSQSPSNKVTEKGKDVELRCDPISGHTALYWYRQSLGQGLEFLIYFQGNSAPDKSGLPSDRFSAERTGGSVSTLTIQRTQQEDSAVYLCASSFDRGPYEQYFGPGTRLTVT.

This clone came up a few times. The chain combines TRBV5-1 with TRBJ2-3; D gene ambiguous. V shed 2 bases and J shed 4 bases, with 14 bases lying between them. CDR1 and CDR2 (germline): SGHRS, YFSETQ. The CDR3 loop spans 15 amino acids. CDR3 DNA sequence: TGCGCCAGCAGCTTTAGTCCTGGAGCGTCAGATACGCAGTATTTT. Its translation: CASSFSPGASDTQYF. Drawing the rest from reference TRBV5-1 and TRBJ2-3, the complete variable domain is KAGVTQTPRYLIKTRGQQVTLSCSPISGHRSVSWYQQTPGQGLQFLFEYFSETQRNKGNFPGRFSGRQFSNSRSEMNVSTLELGDSALYLCASSFSPGASDTQYFGPGTRLTVL.

This clone was seen only a few times. The genes are TRBV2 and TRBJ2-7; 10 bases are shared with TRBD2. CDR3 size: 14 residues. V lost 6 bases to trimming and J lost 4 bases; unmatched junction nucleotides: 6. Looked up from germline, CDR1 is SNHLY and CDR2 is FYNNEI. CDR3 in amino acids: CASSFSGRMYEQYF. The CDR3 DNA reads as TGTGCCAGCAGCTTTAGCGGGAGGATGTACGAGCAGTACTTC.

The chain links TRBV30 to TRBJ2-1, with D perhaps assigned TRBD1 or TRBD2 (5 bases each). CDR3 length equals 15 residues. Germline V gives CDR1 GTSNPN, CDR2 SVGIG (reference sequence). The V end was cut by 4 bases, the J end by 0 bases, with 13 bases between. The CDR3 region is CAWTGGWSSYNEQFF. The CDR3 DNA follows: TGTGCCTGGACTGGGGGTTGGAGCTCCTACAATGAGCAGTTCTTC.

The V call is TRBV9, the J call TRBJ2-3, with 7 positions matching TRBD2. V lost 0 bases and J lost 2; bases outside the gene matches: 3. Per germline, CDR1 SGDLS and CDR2 YYNGEE. The length of the CDR3 is 15 residues. In DNA, the CDR3 is TGTGCCAGCAGCGTAGTAGCGGGCTACACAGATACGCAGTATTTT. It encodes CASSVVAGYTDTQYF.

This clone was observed a few times. The chain joins TRBV9 to TRBJ2-1; TRBD2 aligns across 9 bases. In germline, CDR1 is SGDLS, CDR2 YYNGEE. The CDR3 extends over 15 amino acids. After removal of 3 bases from V and 13 bases from J, the junction contained 14 bases not matched to a gene. This chain's CDR3 is CASSGTDPRGGPQFF. The CDR3, as DNA: TGTGCCAGCAGCGGAACAGATCCGCGGGGGGGCCCCCAGTTCTTC.

The chain employs TRBV30 and TRBJ1-4; 7 nucleotides agree with TRBD1. J lost 8 bases, V lost 1 base, and 7 bases had no gene match. Germline lookup yields CDR1 GTSNPN and CDR2 SVGIG (reference sequence). This CDR3 comprises 14 residues. CDR3 region: CAWSGGGGLEKLFF. The CDR3 region has the DNA TGTGCCTGGAGTGGAGGGGGCGGTTTGGAAAAACTGTTTTTT.

As regards this clone: The junction and the germline gene differ at one end; a read error may be behind it. The CDR3 coding sequence is TGTGCTAGCAGCTTAACAGGGTCCCCCACAGATACGCAGTATTTT. This translates into CASSLTGSPTDTQYF. The rearrangement links TRBV7-7 to TRBJ2-3; possible D gene TRBD1, 6 bases. The CDR3 extends over 15 amino acids. Germline CDR1 and CDR2: SSHAT and FNYEAQ (reference sequence).

This chain uses TRBV7-2 with TRBJ1-2; TRBD1 agrees at 7 bases. Germline lookup yields CDR1 SGHTA and CDR2 FQGNSA. After removal of 0 bases from V and 2 bases from J, the junction contained 6 bases not matched to a gene. This CDR3 region has 16 residues. The CDR3 DNA follows: TGTGCCAGCAGCTTAGCAGGACAGGAGCTAAACTATGGCTACACCTTC. Protein sequence: CASSLAGQELNYGYTF.

V usage is TRBV30 and J usage is TRBJ1-1; no clear D. The V gene lost 0 bases and the J gene lost 1 base, with 9 bases spanning the gap. CDR1 is GTSNPN and CDR2 is SVGIG in the germline V gene (reference sequence). This CDR3 spans 14 amino acids. The CDR3 DNA reads TGTGCCTGGAGTGTAAGGCTACCGAACACTGAAGCTTTCTTT. Residues: CAWSVRLPNTEAFF.

This rearrangement joins TRBV11-2 to TRBJ2-7; D remains unclear. Germline V CDR1 and CDR2: SGHAT, FQNNGV. Trimming cost V 1 base and J 0 bases, with 13 bases left between them. The CDR3 spans 16 residues. CDR3 in amino acids: CASSLGPEPSSYEQYF. CDR3 coding DNA: TGTGCCAGCAGCTTAGGGCCAGAACCTAGCTCCTACGAGCAGTACTTC. The full variable domain, rest sourced from reference TRBV11-2 and TRBJ2-7, is EAGVAQSPRYKIIEKRQSVAFWCNPISGHATLYWYQQILGQGPKLLIQFQNNGVVDDSQLPKDRFSAERLKGVDSTLKIQPAKLEDSAVYLCASSLGPEPSSYEQYFGPGTRLTVT.

V and J are TRBV18 and TRBJ1-5; tentatively, D is TRBD1 (6 bases). V lost 2 bases and J 0 bases, leaving 11 bases between the germline ends. The CDR3 extends over 16 amino acids. CDR1 and CDR2 from the germline V gene are KGHSH and LQKENI. The CDR3 DNA sequence: TGTGCCAGCTCACCAGGCAGGGGCCTTAGCAATCAGCCCCAGCATTTT. This codes for CASSPGRGLSNQPQHF.

The chain uses TRBV21-1 and TRBJ1-2; the table gives TRBD1 as D, unverified against the DNA. TRBV21-1 is tagged as a pseudogene. CDR3 length: 12 amino acids. CDR3 bases: TGTGCCAGCGTCAGCAGGGGGCATGGCTACACCTTC. Protein product: CASVSRGHGYTF.

The J gene is TRBJ1-5, the V gene TRBV9; 10 nucleotides agree with TRBD1. V shed 4 bases, J shed 0 bases, and the junction held 10 bases outside the gene matches. The CDR3 has 18 amino acids. CDR1 and CDR2 from the germline V gene are SGDLS and YYNGEE. The DNA for the CDR3 is TGTGCCAGCAGCCCTGGGGGACAGGGGATACTTAGCAATCAGCCCCAGCATTTT. This encodes CASSPGGQGILSNQPQHF.

This clone was counted between two and nine times. The chain links TRBV9 to TRBJ1-1, with 10 bases aligning to TRBD1. Germline V lookup: CDR1 SGDLS, CDR2 YYNGEE. This CDR3 is built from 16 residues. The junction had 9 bases not matched to a gene; V was cut back by 0 bases and J by 7 bases. CDR3 sequence: CASSVALGTGAVEAFF. The CDR3 nucleotides are TGTGCCAGCAGCGTAGCGTTGGGGACAGGGGCGGTTGAAGCTTTCTTT.

The rearrangement joins TRBV27 to TRBJ2-7; 10 positions agree with TRBD2. This CDR3 contains 14 residues. Germline CDR1 and CDR2: MNHEY and SMNVEV (reference sequence). The V segment lost 6 bases and the J segment 5 bases; nucleotides outside the gene matches: 7. CDR3 residues: CASRWSSGGNEQYF. CDR3 nucleotide sequence: TGTGCCAGCAGATGGTCTAGCGGGGGTAACGAGCAGTACTTC.

This chain links TRBV30 with TRBJ1-4; the D gene is possibly TRBD1 (5 bases). Trimming cost V 3 bases and J 4 bases, with 9 bases left between them. The length of the CDR3 is 13 residues. The germline V gene has CDR1 GTSNPN and CDR2 SVGIG (reference sequence). The CDR3 protein is CAWSGTVNEKLFF. The CDR3 coding sequence is TGTGCCTGGAGCGGGACCGTTAATGAAAAACTGTTTTTT.

This clone was observed a handful of times. Written as DNA, the CDR3 is TGCACCAGCAGCCAAGATAGGGGGAGCAATGAGCAGTTCTTC. It encodes CTSSQDRGSNEQFF. The chain employs TRBV1 and TRBJ2-1; the D call in the table, TRBD1, was not verified against the DNA. TRBV1 is termed a pseudogene. There are 14 residues in the CDR3.

V gene TRBV7-2 combines with J gene TRBJ2-5, with TRBD1 matching 8 bases. Germline CDR1 is SGHTA and CDR2 is FQGNSA. This CDR3 has 18 residues. The ends lost 5 bases at V and 5 bases at J; junction bases unmatched: 19. Written as DNA, the CDR3 is TGTGCCAGCAGCAAGAGGCGGGGCAGGGGGCGCATCATGGAGACCCAGTACTTC. Protein sequence: CASSKRRGRGRIMETQYF.

This clone showed up just a few times. The chain employs TRBV7-7 and TRBJ1-2, with D maybe TRBD1 (5 bases). CDR1 and CDR2 from the germline V gene are SSHAT and FNYEAQ (reference sequence). The CDR3 covers 10 residues. CDR3 protein: CASPGDGYTF. In DNA form, the CDR3 reads TGTGCTTCCCCGGGGGATGGCTACACCTTC.